A selection of T cell receptor beta chains follows, all from one sample in a study of blood T cell repertoires in COVID-19. The assay was immunoSEQ multiplex PCR, and TCRdb's table has in-frame clones only and misses some. The sample has 130,000 to 150,000 clones; around 81% are singletons. The specimen sequenced was peripheral blood. All receptors derive from a human donor with acute or convalescent COVID-19. The donor label of this sample is uncertain. Both conserved end residues are part of each CDR3. D genes are given only for firm matches. Clone size is stated in some rows and not others, as once, few, many or a class when expanded.

TRBV5-1	TRBD2	TRBJ2-7	.	CASSAGPGGEQYF	TGCGCCAGCAGCGCGGGCCCGGGGGGCGAGCAGTACTTC
TRBV2	.	TRBJ2-2	.	CASSVRVGDTGELFF	TGTGCCAGCAGTGTCAGGGTTGGAGACACCGGGGAGCTGTTTTTT
TRBV4-2	TRBD2	TRBJ2-1	.	CASSQDGAGGYNEQFF	TGTGCCAGCAGCCAAGATGGAGCGGGGGGCTACAATGAGCAGTTCTTC
TRBV24-1	.	TRBJ1-2	.	CATSWGDYGYTF	TGTGCCACCTCCTGGGGGGACTATGGCTACACCTTC
TRBV24-1	.	TRBJ2-2	.	CATSAPLGAEKERGELFF	TGTGCCACCAGTGCTCCTCTGGGGGCAGAAAAGGAACGCGGGGAGCTGTTTTTT
TRBV6-5	TRBD1	TRBJ1-1	.	CASSYSGTGEAFF	TGTGCCAGCAGTTACTCGGGGACAGGTGAAGCTTTCTTT
TRBV11-2	.	TRBJ1-5	.	CASSPKGGNQPQHF	TGTGCCAGCAGCCCCAAAGGGGGCAATCAGCCCCAGCATTTT
TRBV7-8	.	TRBJ1-2	.	CASSSDRPGGGYTF	TGTGCCAGCAGCTCCGACAGGCCTGGTGGTGGCTACACCTTC
TRBV7-2	.	TRBJ2-2	.	CASSLWGRVPGELFF	TGTGCCAGCAGCTTATGGGGCAGGGTTCCCGGGGAGCTGTTTTTT
TRBV10-3	.	TRBJ1-3	few	CAITQDSISGNTIYF	TGTGCCATCACCCAGGACAGCATCTCTGGAAACACCATATATTTT
TRBV24-1	TRBD2	TRBJ2-1	.	CATSDPAGAGNEQFF	TGTGCCACCAGTGATCCAGCGGGGGCCGGGAATGAGCAGTTCTTC
TRBV9	TRBD1	TRBJ1-1	.	CASSLGQGVGTEAFF	TGTGCCAGCAGCCTGGGACAGGGGGTCGGGACTGAAGCTTTCTTT
TRBV28	TRBD1	TRBJ2-7	.	CASSPGQGGEQYF	TGTGCCAGCAGTCCGGGACAGGGAGGCGAGCAGTACTTC
TRBV18	.	TRBJ1-4	few	CASSPSGHEGEKLFF	TGTGCCAGCTCACCAAGTGGACATGAAGGAGAAAAACTGTTTTTT
TRBV2	.	TRBJ1-1	many	CASSPRGGATEAFF	TGTGCCAGCAGTCCTCGCGGAGGGGCCACTGAAGCTTTCTTT
TRBV9	.	TRBJ2-1	.	CASGTLLNEQFF	TGTGCCAGCGGGACTCTTCTCAATGAGCAGTTCTTC
TRBV5-1	.	TRBJ1-3	.	CASSSPGSGNTIYF	TGCGCCAGCAGCTCGCCAGGATCTGGAAACACCATATATTTT
TRBV24-1	.	TRBJ1-1	.	CATSDSGVTEAFF	TGTGCCACCAGTGATTCGGGGGTTACTGAAGCTTTCTTT
TRBV7-3	.	TRBJ2-1	.	CASSLNGGFVTYNEQFF	TGTGCCAGCAGCTTAAATGGGGGCTTCGTAACCTACAATGAGCAGTTCTTC
TRBV6-5	TRBD1	TRBJ1-2	once	CAEGQGAGGFGYTF	TGTGCCGAGGGACAGGGGGCAGGCGGGTTTGGCTACACCTTC
TRBV19	TRBD1	TRBJ1-1	.	CASADRGRNTEAFF	TGTGCCAGTGCGGACAGGGGGCGGAACACTGAAGCTTTCTTT
TRBV4-1	TRBD1	TRBJ1-4	.	CASSRAQGKNEKLFF	TGCGCCAGCAGCCGCGCACAGGGGAAGAATGAAAAACTGTTTTTT
TRBV5-1	.	TRBJ2-1	once	CASSPLSGRLNEQFF	TGCGCCAGCAGCCCCCTAAGCGGGCGACTCAATGAGCAGTTCTTC
TRBV7-9	.	TRBJ1-2	.	CASSLVSSGNYGYTF	TGTGCCAGCAGCTTAGTAAGTTCAGGGAACTATGGCTACACCTTC
TRBV24-1	.	TRBJ1-5	.	CATSDAGIGNQPQHF	TGTGCCACCAGTGATGCAGGGATTGGCAATCAGCCCCAGCATTTT
TRBV2	TRBD1	TRBJ1-2	.	CASSEAPGGVYGYTF	TGTGCCAGCAGTGAAGCGCCAGGGGGAGTCTATGGCTACACCTTC
TRBV19	.	TRBJ1-5	.	CASSIASLSNQPQHF	TGTGCCAGTAGTATAGCGAGCCTTAGCAATCAGCCCCAGCATTTT
TRBV11-2	.	TRBJ2-2	.	CASSLEVGPLTGELFF	TGTGCCAGCAGCTTAGAGGTGGGGCCCCTCACCGGGGAGCTGTTTTTT
TRBV10-3	.	TRBJ1-1	.	CAISESKVEGGGWNTEAFF	TGTGCCATCAGTGAGTCTAAGGTAGAGGGAGGAGGGTGGAACACTGAAGCTTTCTTT
TRBV15	.	TRBJ2-7	.	CATGRWAGGNEQYF	TGTGCGACGGGTCGCTGGGCAGGGGGGAACGAGCAGTACTTC
TRBV2	.	TRBJ2-5	.	CASRFFQETQYF	TGTGCCAGCAGATTCTTCCAAGAGACCCAGTACTTC
TRBV19	TRBD2	TRBJ2-6	.	CASSTRGRGAGANVLTF	TGTGCCAGTAGTACCCGAGGTCGGGGGGCTGGGGCCAACGTCCTGACTTTC
TRBV12-3/TRBV12-4	.	TRBJ1-2	.	CASSLGAGHGYTF	TGTGCCAGCAGTTTAGGGGCAGGGCATGGCTACACCTTC
TRBV10-2	TRBD1	TRBJ1-1	.	CASGQGVMNTEAFF	TGCGCCAGCGGACAGGGGGTTATGAACACTGAAGCTTTCTTT
TRBV4-1	.	TRBJ1-1	.	CASSHLDRAEAFF	TGCGCCAGCAGCCACCTAGACAGAGCTGAAGCTTTCTTT
TRBV5-1	.	TRBJ2-2	.	CASSLGGPDLELFF	TGCGCCAGCAGCTTGGGAGGGCCCGACCTTGAGCTGTTTTTT
TRBV7-9	TRBD1	TRBJ2-2	.	CASSLGGTGDTGELFF	TGTGCCAGCAGCTTAGGCGGGACAGGGGACACCGGGGAGCTGTTTTTT
TRBV4-2	.	TRBJ2-1	few	CASSQIDTSYNEQFF	TGTGCCAGCAGCCAAATTGACACCTCCTACAATGAGCAGTTCTTC
TRBV19	TRBD1	TRBJ1-6	few	CASSTRTGLRSPLHF	TGTGCCAGTAGTACCCGGACAGGGCTCCGGTCACCCCTCCACTTT
TRBV3-1/TRBV3-2	.	TRBJ1-2	once	CASSLGRGRGYTF	TGTGCCAGCAGTCTCGGCCGGGGAAGGGGCTACACCTTC
TRBV14	.	TRBJ1-6	.	CASSLDRLTIHF	TGTGCCAGCAGCCTGGACAGACTCACGATCCACTTT
TRBV2	TRBD1	TRBJ1-2	.	CASTGEGNRGRRGYTF	TGTGCCAGCACCGGTGAAGGTAACAGGGGGCGGAGAGGCTACACCTTC
TRBV9	TRBD1	TRBJ2-1	.	CASSQGANDNEQFF	TGTGCCAGCAGCCAGGGGGCTAATGACAATGAGCAGTTCTTC
TRBV2	.	TRBJ2-7	.	CASSAQGISYEQYF	TGTGCCAGCAGCGCACAGGGAATCTCCTACGAGCAGTACTTC
TRBV29-1	.	TRBJ1-1	.	CSVEGTSVNTEAFF	TGCAGCGTTGAGGGCACTTCTGTGAACACTGAAGCTTTCTTT
TRBV29-1	.	TRBJ2-6	.	CSVWTDPGVLTF	TGCAGCGTCTGGACTGATCCCGGCGTCCTGACTTTC
TRBV7-8	TRBD1	TRBJ2-2	.	CASSPWTGGPNTGELFF	TGTGCCAGCAGCCCCTGGACAGGGGGCCCGAACACCGGGGAGCTGTTTTTT
TRBV19	.	TRBJ1-2	.	CASSIFGIEGYTF	TGTGCCAGCTCAATCTTCGGGATCGAGGGCTACACCTTC
TRBV5-4	.	TRBJ1-2	.	CASSPTGGRRDYGYTF	TGTGCCAGCAGCCCGACGGGGGGGAGGAGGGACTATGGCTACACCTTC
TRBV5-4	.	TRBJ1-2	.	CASSFGQGSNYGYTF	TGTGCCAGCAGCTTTGGGCAGGGCTCTAACTATGGCTACACCTTC
TRBV7-6	.	TRBJ1-2	.	CASSLAPVYGYTF	TGTGCCAGCAGCTTAGCGCCGGTCTATGGCTACACCTTC
TRBV2	TRBD1	TRBJ1-2	.	CASRGTASNYGYTF	TGTGCCAGCAGGGGGACAGCGTCTAACTATGGCTACACCTTC
TRBV19	TRBD1	TRBJ2-1	.	CASSRDRAYNEQFF	TGTGCCAGTAGCCGGGACAGGGCTTACAATGAGCAGTTCTTC
TRBV6-4	.	TRBJ1-5	.	CASSDSRGQPQHF	TGTGCCAGCAGTGACTCACGAGGACAGCCCCAGCATTTT
TRBV5-1	TRBD1	TRBJ1-4	.	CASSSGQGDEKLFF	TGCGCCAGCAGCTCGGGACAGGGAGATGAAAAACTGTTTTTT